Listed here is a single TCR beta chain. The antigen is unknown. The sample holds other DNA sequences that translate to the same CDR3. Germline-derived CDR1 and CDR2 are MNHEY and SVGAGI. The CDR3 totals 14 residues. Trimming removed 6 bases from V and 2 bases from J; junction bases left unmatched: 2. These data are taken from a study of Ad26.COV2.S vaccination and SARS-CoV-2 variants. Study overall: Ad26.COV2.S given intramuscularly, once or twice 56 days apart.

Points from the study as a whole: Once vaccination had occurred, spike-specific CD8+ and CD4+ T cell responses reportedly showed substantial breadth.

Treatment defined: roughly 20 received Ad26.COV2.S at low or high dose, single or two shots; several received placebo; per-sample allocation not given. All samples were drawn on day 63, counting from the first vaccine or placebo injection. The data were produced by immunoSEQ multiplex PCR, yet TCRdb's version contains in-frame clones alone and is incomplete. The profile shows under 400,000 clones, around 87% of them singletons. Sequenced here: peripheral blood, sampled in a trial of Ad26.COV2.S vaccine versus placebo. This sequence joins TRBV6-5 and TRBJ1-3; the match to TRBD1 covers 9 bases. This clonotype originated in a person between 18 and 60 years old who received the Ad26.COV2.S COVID-19 vaccine or a placebo. The CDR3 DNA is TGTGCCAGCAGCCGACAGGGGGCTGGAAACACCATATATTTT. It specifies CASSRQGAGNTIYF.